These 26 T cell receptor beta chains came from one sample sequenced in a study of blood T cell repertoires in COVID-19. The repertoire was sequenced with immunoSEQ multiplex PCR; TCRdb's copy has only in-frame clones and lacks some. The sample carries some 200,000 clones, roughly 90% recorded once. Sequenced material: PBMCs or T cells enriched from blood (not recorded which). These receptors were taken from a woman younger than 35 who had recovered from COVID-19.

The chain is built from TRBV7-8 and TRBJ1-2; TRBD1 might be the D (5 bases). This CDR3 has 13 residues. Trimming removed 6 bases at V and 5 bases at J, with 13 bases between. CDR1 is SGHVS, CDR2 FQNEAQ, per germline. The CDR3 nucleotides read TGTGCCAGCAGAGTAATGGGGGGGTATGGCTACACCTTC. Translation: CASRVMGGYGYTF.

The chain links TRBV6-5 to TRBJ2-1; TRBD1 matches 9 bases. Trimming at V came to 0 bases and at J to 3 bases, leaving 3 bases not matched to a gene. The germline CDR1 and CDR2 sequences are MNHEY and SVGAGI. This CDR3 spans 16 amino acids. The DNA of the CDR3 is TGTGCCAGCAGTTACTCGGGGGACAGGGTCTACAATGAGCAGTTCTTC. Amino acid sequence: CASSYSGDRVYNEQFF.

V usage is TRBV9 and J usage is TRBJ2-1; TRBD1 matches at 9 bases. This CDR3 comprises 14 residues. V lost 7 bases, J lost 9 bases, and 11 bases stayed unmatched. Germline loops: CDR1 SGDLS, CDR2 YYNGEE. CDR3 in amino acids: CASALGQGKAEQFF. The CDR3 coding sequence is TGTGCCAGCGCTTTGGGACAGGGAAAAGCTGAGCAGTTCTTC.

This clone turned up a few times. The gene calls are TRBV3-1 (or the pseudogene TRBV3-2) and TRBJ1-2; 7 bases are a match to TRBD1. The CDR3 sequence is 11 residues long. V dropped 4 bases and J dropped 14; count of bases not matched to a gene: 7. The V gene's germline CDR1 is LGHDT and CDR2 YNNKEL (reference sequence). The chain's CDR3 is CASSRQGARTF. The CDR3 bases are TGTGCCAGCAGCCGACAGGGCGCTAGAACCTTC.

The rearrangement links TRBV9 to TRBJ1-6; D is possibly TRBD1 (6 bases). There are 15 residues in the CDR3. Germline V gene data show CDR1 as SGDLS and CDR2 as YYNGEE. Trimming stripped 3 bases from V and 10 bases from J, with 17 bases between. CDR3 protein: CASSAFGGGRSPLHF. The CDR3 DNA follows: TGTGCCAGCAGCGCCTTTGGGGGCGGAAGATCACCCCTCCACTTT.

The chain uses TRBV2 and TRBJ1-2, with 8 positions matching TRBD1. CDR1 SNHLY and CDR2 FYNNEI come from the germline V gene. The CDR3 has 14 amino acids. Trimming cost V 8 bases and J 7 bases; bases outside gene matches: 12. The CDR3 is CASLTLPGGSGYTF. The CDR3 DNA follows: TGTGCCAGCTTAACCCTTCCAGGGGGCAGTGGCTACACCTTC.

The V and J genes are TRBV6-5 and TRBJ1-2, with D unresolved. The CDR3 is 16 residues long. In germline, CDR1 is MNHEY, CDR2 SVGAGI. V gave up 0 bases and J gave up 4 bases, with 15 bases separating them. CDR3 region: CASSYSPSSGGYGYTF. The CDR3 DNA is TGTGCCAGCAGTTACTCTCCCAGCTCGGGAGGCTATGGCTACACCTTC.

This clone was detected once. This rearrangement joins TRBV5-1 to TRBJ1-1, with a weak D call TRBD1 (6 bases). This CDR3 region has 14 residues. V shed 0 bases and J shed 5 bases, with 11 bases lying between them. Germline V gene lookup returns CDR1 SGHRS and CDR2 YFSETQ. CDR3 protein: CASSLDRVVTEAFF. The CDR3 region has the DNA TGCGCCAGCAGCTTGGACAGGGTTGTTACTGAAGCTTTCTTT.

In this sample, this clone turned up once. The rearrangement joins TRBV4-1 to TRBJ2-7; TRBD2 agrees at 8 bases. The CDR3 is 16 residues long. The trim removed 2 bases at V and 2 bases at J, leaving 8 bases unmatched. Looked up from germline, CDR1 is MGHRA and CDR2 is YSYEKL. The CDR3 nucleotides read TGCGCCAGCAGCCAATACGGGGAGCGGGGGACCTACGAGCAGTACTTC. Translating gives CASSQYGERGTYEQYF.

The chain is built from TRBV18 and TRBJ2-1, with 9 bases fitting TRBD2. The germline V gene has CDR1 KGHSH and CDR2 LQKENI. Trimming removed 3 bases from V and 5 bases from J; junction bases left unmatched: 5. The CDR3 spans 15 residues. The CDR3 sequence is CASSPSGGLNNEQFF. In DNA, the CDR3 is TGTGCCAGCTCACCTAGCGGGGGACTTAACAATGAGCAGTTCTTC.

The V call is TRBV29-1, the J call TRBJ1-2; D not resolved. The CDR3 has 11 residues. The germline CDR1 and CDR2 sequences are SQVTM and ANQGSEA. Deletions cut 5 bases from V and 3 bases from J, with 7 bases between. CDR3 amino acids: CSVTRDYGYTF. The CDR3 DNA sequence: TGCAGCGTTACTAGGGACTATGGCTACACCTTC.

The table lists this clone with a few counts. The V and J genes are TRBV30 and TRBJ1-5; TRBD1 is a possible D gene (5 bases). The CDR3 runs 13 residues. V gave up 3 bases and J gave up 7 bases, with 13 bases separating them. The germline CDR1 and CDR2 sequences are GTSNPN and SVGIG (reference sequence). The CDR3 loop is CAWSGGTGQPQHF. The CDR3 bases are TGTGCCTGGAGCGGGGGGACTGGCCAGCCCCAGCATTTT.

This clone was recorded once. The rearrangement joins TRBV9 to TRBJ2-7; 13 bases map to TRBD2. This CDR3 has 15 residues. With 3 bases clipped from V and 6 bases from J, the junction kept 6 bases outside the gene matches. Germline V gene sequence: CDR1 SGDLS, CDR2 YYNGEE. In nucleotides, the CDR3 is TGTGCCAGCAGCGAACTAGCGGGGGGGGCCTCCGAGCAGTACTTC. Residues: CASSELAGGASEQYF.

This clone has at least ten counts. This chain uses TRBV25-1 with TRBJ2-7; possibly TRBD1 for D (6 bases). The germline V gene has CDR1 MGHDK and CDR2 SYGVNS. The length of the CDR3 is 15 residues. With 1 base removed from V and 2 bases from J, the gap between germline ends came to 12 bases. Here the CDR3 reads CASSESRQAPYEQYF. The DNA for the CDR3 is TGTGCCAGCAGTGAATCCCGACAGGCCCCCTACGAGCAGTACTTC.

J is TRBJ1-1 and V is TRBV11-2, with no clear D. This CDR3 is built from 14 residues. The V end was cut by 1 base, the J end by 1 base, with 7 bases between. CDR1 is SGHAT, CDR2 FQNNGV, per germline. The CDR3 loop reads CASSLAPGNTEAFF. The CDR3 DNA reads TGTGCCAGCAGCTTAGCCCCCGGGAACACTGAAGCTTTCTTT.

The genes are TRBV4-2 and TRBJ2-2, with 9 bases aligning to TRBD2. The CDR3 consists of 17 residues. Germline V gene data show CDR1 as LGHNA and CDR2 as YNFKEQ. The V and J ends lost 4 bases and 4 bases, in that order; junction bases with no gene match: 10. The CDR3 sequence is CASSRLLAGFGTGELFF. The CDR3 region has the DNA TGTGCCAGCAGCCGGCTTCTAGCGGGGTTTGGCACCGGGGAGCTGTTTTTT.

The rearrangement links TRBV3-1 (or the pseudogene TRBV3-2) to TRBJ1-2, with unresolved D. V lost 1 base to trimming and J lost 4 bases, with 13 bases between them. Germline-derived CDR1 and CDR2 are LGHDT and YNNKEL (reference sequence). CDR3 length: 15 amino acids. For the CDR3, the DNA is TGTGCCAGCAGCCAAGGAGGCCCTTACCCCTATGGCTACACCTTC. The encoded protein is CASSQGGPYPYGYTF.

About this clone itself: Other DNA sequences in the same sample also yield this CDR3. CDR3 protein: CASSTDRGNSPLHF. CDR3 sequence (DNA): TGTGCCAGTAGTACGGACAGGGGCAATTCACCCCTCCACTTT. The rearrangement links TRBV19 to TRBJ1-6, with 9 bases lining up with TRBD1. Trimming cost V 4 bases and J 7 bases; bases outside gene matches: 2. The CDR3 is 14 residues long. Looked up from germline, CDR1 is LNHDA and CDR2 is SQIVND (reference sequence). Based on the CDR3 plus reference TRBV19 and TRBJ1-6, the full variable domain is DGGITQSPKYLFRKEGQNVTLSCEQNLNHDAMYWYRQDPGQGLRLIYYSQIVNDFQKGDIAEGYSVSREKKESFPLTVTSAQKNPTAFYLCASSTDRGNSPLHFGNGTRLTVT.

CDR3 protein: CASSSADRDNYGYTF. The CDR3 region has the DNA TGTGCCAGCAGCTCCGCGGACAGGGATAACTATGGCTACACCTTC. The rearrangement uses TRBV7-9 and TRBJ1-2; 8 bases agree with TRBD1. The CDR3 consists of 15 residues. The germline V gene encodes CDR1 SEHNR and CDR2 FQNEAQ (reference sequence). J gave up 1 base and V 4 bases, and 5 bases lay outside the gene matches.

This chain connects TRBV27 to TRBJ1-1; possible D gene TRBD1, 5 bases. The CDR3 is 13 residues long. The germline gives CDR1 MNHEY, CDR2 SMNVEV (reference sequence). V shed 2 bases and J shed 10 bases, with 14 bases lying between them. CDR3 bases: TGTGCCAGCAGTTTACAGGACCCGGGGGTAGCTTTCTTT. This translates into CASSLQDPGVAFF.

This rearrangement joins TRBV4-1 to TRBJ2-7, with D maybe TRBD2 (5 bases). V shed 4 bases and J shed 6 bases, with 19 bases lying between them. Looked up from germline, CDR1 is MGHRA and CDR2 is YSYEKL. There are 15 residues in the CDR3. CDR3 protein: CASSPQLAAGLEQYF. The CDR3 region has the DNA TGCGCCAGCAGCCCTCAGCTAGCCGCGGGCCTCGAGCAGTACTTC.

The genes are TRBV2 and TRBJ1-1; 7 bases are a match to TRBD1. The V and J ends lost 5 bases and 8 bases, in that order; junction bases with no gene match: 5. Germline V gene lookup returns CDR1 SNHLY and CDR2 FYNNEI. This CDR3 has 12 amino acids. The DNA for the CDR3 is TGTGCCAGCAGTTTGTCAGGGGGAGAAGCTTTCTTT. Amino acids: CASSLSGGEAFF.

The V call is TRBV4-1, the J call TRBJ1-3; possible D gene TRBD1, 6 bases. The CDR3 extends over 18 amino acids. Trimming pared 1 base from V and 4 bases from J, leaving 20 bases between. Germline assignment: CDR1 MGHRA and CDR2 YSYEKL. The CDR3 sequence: CASSQVVGNRELGNTIYF. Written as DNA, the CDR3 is TGCGCCAGCAGCCAAGTCGTCGGGAACAGGGAGTTAGGAAACACCATATATTTT.

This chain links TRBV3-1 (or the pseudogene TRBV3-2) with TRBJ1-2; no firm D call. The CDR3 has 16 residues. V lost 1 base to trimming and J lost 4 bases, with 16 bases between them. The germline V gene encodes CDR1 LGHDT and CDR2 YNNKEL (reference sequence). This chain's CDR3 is CASSQGQAGFPYGYTF. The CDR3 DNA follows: TGTGCCAGCAGCCAAGGCCAGGCGGGGTTTCCCTATGGCTACACCTTC.

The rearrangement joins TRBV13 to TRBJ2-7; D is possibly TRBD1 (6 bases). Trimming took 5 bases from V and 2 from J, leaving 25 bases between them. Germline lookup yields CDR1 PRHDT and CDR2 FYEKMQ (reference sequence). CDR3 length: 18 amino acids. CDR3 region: CASSLLANSGHITYEQYF. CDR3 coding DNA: TGTGCCAGCAGCCTTCTAGCCAATTCGGGACACATCACCTACGAGCAGTACTTC. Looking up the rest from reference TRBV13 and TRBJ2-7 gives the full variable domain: AAGVIQSPRHLIKEKRETATLKCYPIPRHDTVYWYQQGPGQDPQFLISFYEKMQSDKGSIPDRFSAQQFSDYHSELNMSSLELGDSALYFCASSLLANSGHITYEQYFGPGTRLTVT.

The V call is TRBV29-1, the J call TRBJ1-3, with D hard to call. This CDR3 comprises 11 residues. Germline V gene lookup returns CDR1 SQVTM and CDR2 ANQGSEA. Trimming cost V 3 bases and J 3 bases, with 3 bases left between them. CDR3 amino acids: CSVDIGNTIYF. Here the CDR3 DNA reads TGCAGCGTTGACATTGGAAACACCATATATTTT.